Presented here are 13 T cell receptor beta chains from one specimen sequenced in a study of shared clonotypes between healthy human individuals. Assay: immunoSEQ multiplex PCR; the TCRdb copy retains only in-frame clones and omits some. The sample holds about 2 million clones; approximately 94% are singletons and the top ten take 1.2%. Only CD45RO-negative cells positively selected for CCR7 counted as naive CD8 cells, so terminally differentiated effector memory CD45RA+ cells were excluded. The sequenced sample consisted of naive CD8+ T cells sorted from blood. The receptors were gathered from a young man in good health.

This clone was counted once. DNA for the CDR3: TGTGCCAGCAGTCCCCCGCCCACTAGCGGGAGCCCTGGGTTCGACATTCAGTACTTC. Protein: CASSPPPTSGSPGFDIQYF. The chain uses TRBV13 and TRBJ2-4; 11 nucleotides align to TRBD2. The CDR3 runs 19 residues. The J segment lost 8 bases and the V segment lost 6 bases, leaving 21 bases of the junction unmatched. Germline V gene data show CDR1 as PRHDT and CDR2 as FYEKMQ (reference sequence).

The rearrangement joins TRBV5-1 to TRBJ2-3; D uncertain. V was pared by 0 bases and J by 2 bases, with 7 bases between. Germline V gene sequence: CDR1 SGHRS, CDR2 YFSETQ. This CDR3 contains 14 residues. CDR3 amino acids: CASSLEVDTDTQYF. The CDR3 bases are TGCGCCAGCAGCTTGGAGGTGGACACAGATACGCAGTATTTT. Together with reference TRBV5-1 and TRBJ2-3, the CDR3 gives the full variable domain: KAGVTQTPRYLIKTRGQQVTLSCSPISGHRSVSWYQQTPGQGLQFLFEYFSETQRNKGNFPGRFSGRQFSNSRSEMNVSTLELGDSALYLCASSLEVDTDTQYFGPGTRLTVL.

This chain uses TRBV28 with TRBJ1-1; no firm D call. The germline V gene encodes CDR1 MDHEN and CDR2 SYDVKM. The V end was cut by 1 base, the J end by 3 bases, with 12 bases between. The CDR3 length is 15 residues. CDR3 in DNA: TGTGCCAGCAGTTTATTACTCCGGGCGTACACTGAAGCTTTCTTT. Translating gives CASSLLLRAYTEAFF.

The chain joins TRBV30 to TRBJ2-1; no clear D gene. Per the germline V gene, CDR1 is GTSNPN and CDR2 is SVGIG (reference sequence). V was pared by 5 bases and J by 10 bases, with 12 bases between. CDR3 length: 11 amino acids. CDR3 bases: TGTGCCTGGGGGCAAACAGACGAGCAGTTCTTC. This translates into CAWGQTDEQFF. Based on the CDR3 plus reference TRBV30 and TRBJ2-1, the full variable domain is SQTIHQWPATLVQPVGSPLSLECTVEGTSNPNLYWYRQAAGRGLQLLFYSVGIGQISSEVPQNLSASRPQDRQFILSSKKLLLSDSGFYLCAWGQTDEQFFGPGTRLTVL.

This chain connects TRBV11-2 to TRBJ2-7, with D hard to call. CDR1 is SGHAT and CDR2 is FQNNGV in the germline V gene. This CDR3 spans 16 amino acids. V lost 1 base and J 0 bases, leaving 13 bases between the germline ends. CDR3 residues: CASSLGPLLSSYEQYF. DNA for the CDR3: TGTGCCAGCAGCTTAGGCCCACTGCTCAGCTCCTACGAGCAGTACTTC.

The chain uses TRBV7-9 and TRBJ1-2, with D possibly being TRBD1 (5 bases). V shed 1 base and J shed 3 bases, with 12 bases lying between them. Per germline, CDR1 SEHNR and CDR2 FQNEAQ (reference sequence). CDR3 length: 15 amino acids. As DNA, the CDR3 is TGTGCCAGCAGCTTAGAAGCAGGGAAGCACTATGGCTACACCTTC. Translation: CASSLEAGKHYGYTF.

The chain recombines TRBV4-3 with TRBJ1-1; no firm D call. The V and J ends lost 4 bases and 3 bases respectively, with 18 bases between them. This CDR3 region has 16 residues. CDR1 and CDR2 from the germline V gene are LGHNA and YSLEER. The CDR3 DNA sequence: TGCGCCAGCAGCCCAAGCCGATCCCGGGTATACACTGAAGCTTTCTTT. This gives the protein CASSPSRSRVYTEAFF.

The V and J genes are TRBV2 and TRBJ1-3, with 10 bases fitting TRBD1. The CDR3 extends over 14 amino acids. Germline CDR1 is SNHLY and CDR2 is FYNNEI. V dropped 8 bases and J dropped 0; count of bases not matched to a gene: 1. The CDR3 nucleotides read TGTGCCAGCCGGGACAGGGGCTCTGGAAACACCATATATTTT. Translated, it gives CASRDRGSGNTIYF.

The rearrangement links TRBV7-2 to TRBJ1-2; 7 bases map to TRBD1. The germline V gene encodes CDR1 SGHTA and CDR2 FQGNSA. This CDR3 is built from 15 residues. V trimming: 0 bases; J trimming: 1 base; junction bases outside the gene matches: 2. Written as DNA, the CDR3 is TGTGCCAGCAGCTTAGCGGGACAGCTTAACTATGGCTACACCTTC. Encoded protein: CASSLAGQLNYGYTF.

The gene calls are TRBV9 and TRBJ2-5; tentatively, D is TRBD2 (6 bases). Germline V lookup: CDR1 SGDLS, CDR2 YYNGEE. The length of the CDR3 is 11 residues. Trimming removed 4 bases at V and 10 bases at J, with 11 bases between. The chain's CDR3 is CASSSGGDQYF. For the CDR3, the DNA is TGTGCCAGCAGCTCCGGCGGGGACCAGTACTTC.

The chain has TRBV7-6 and TRBJ1-1; 11 nucleotides agree with TRBD1. In germline, CDR1 is SGHVS, CDR2 FNYEAQ. V lost 5 bases to trimming and J lost 3 bases; unmatched junction nucleotides: 11. The CDR3 has 17 residues. CDR3 sequence reads: CASSQGTGGTSDTEAFF. In DNA form, the CDR3 reads TGTGCCAGCAGCCAGGGGACAGGGGGGACCTCGGACACTGAAGCTTTCTTT.

The J gene is TRBJ2-5, the V gene TRBV5-4; TRBD1 agrees at 9 bases. Germline V gene sequence: CDR1 SGHNT, CDR2 YYREEE (reference sequence). This CDR3 region has 16 residues. With 0 bases clipped from V and 5 bases from J, the junction kept 8 bases outside the gene matches. This CDR3 is CASSLEVTGGPETQYF. Written as DNA, the CDR3 is TGTGCCAGCAGCTTGGAGGTGACAGGGGGTCCGGAGACCCAGTACTTC.

V usage is TRBV6-5 and J usage is TRBJ1-6; possibly TRBD1 for D (5 bases). Germline V gene data show CDR1 as MNHEY and CDR2 as SVGAGI. CDR3 size: 16 residues. Trimming left V 0 bases short and J 8 bases short, with 14 bases between. This CDR3 reads CASSYSFGDDDSPLHF. CDR3 in DNA: TGTGCCAGCAGTTACTCGTTCGGGGACGATGATTCACCCCTCCACTTT.